These T cell receptor beta chains were read from a single sample in a study of tumor-infiltrating lymphocytes in primary liver carcinoma. TCRdb itself ran the multiplex PCR reads through MiXCR, one entry per CDR3 protein. The table includes 250,000 to 350,000 distinct CDR3 sequences, around 50% detected once. Sequenced input: peripheral blood. The receptors were sampled from a woman aged 25 to 39 with primary liver carcinoma and hepatitis B virus infection. The CDR3 runs from the conserved cysteine through the conserved F or W. The D gene is left open where the match is weak. Clone size appears in some rows only: once, few, many, or a class for an expanded clone.

cdr3_length	clone_size	j_call	v_call	d_call	cdr3_aa	cdr3_nt
14	.	TRBJ2-6	TRBV20-1	.	CSASPASGANVLTF	TGCAGTGCTTCACCTGCGTCTGGGGCCAACGTCCTGACTTTC
16	.	TRBJ2-2	TRBV7-8	TRBD2	CASSPLNPAGGVELFF	TGTGCCAGCAGCCCCTTAAACCCCGCGGGGGGGGTGGAGCTGTTTTTT
13	.	TRBJ2-6	TRBV12-3/TRBV12-4	.	CASNISGANVLTF	TGTGCCAGCAACATCTCTGGGGCCAACGTCCTGACTTTC
17	once	TRBJ2-4	TRBV12-3/TRBV12-4	.	CASSSAPGSVSKNIQYF	TGTGCCAGCAGTTCAGCCCCAGGTTCCGTGTCCAAAAACATTCAGTACTTC
15	.	TRBJ2-1	TRBV11-2	TRBD2	CANIPGASGRIEQFF	TGTGCCAACATCCCAGGGGCTAGCGGGAGGATTGAGCAGTTCTTC
16	.	TRBJ2-2	TRBV7-9	TRBD2	CASPPGLGADTGELFF	TGTGCCAGCCCCCCGGGACTAGGGGCCGACACCGGGGAGCTGTTTTTT
12	.	TRBJ2-5	TRBV6-2/TRBV6-3	.	CASSGVAETKYF	TGTGCCAGCAGCGGAGTGGCGGAGACCAAGTACTTT
13	many	TRBJ2-7	TRBV4-2	.	CASSQGRGDEQYF	TGTGCCAGCAGCCAAGGACGCGGGGACGAGCAGTACTTC
15	once	TRBJ2-7	TRBV12-3/TRBV12-4	TRBD1	CVSSPRGTGVDEQYF	TGTGTCAGCAGCCCCCGCGGGACAGGGGTTGACGAGCAGTACTTC
14	few	TRBJ1-1	TRBV4-2	.	CASSLSERDTEAFF	TGTGCCAGCAGCTTATCGGAGCGGGACACTGAAGCTTTCTTT
14	.	TRBJ2-7	TRBV11-3	.	CASIPSQGGIEQYF	TGTGCCAGCATCCCATCCCAAGGGGGAATCGAGCAGTACTTC
13	.	TRBJ1-5	TRBV12-3/TRBV12-4	TRBD1	CASKGGVNQPQHF	TGTGCCAGCAAAGGGGGCGTTAATCAGCCCCAGCATTTT
15	.	TRBJ2-1	TRBV7-9	.	CASTVDGSSCNEQFF	TGTGCCAGCACCGTCGACGGGAGCTCCTGCAATGAGCAGTTCTTC
15	.	TRBJ1-4	TRBV29-1	.	CSVGGGSADNEKLFF	TGCAGCGTTGGGGGAGGGAGCGCCGATAATGAAAAACTGTTTTTT
14	.	TRBJ2-5	TRBV10-3	.	CAISSGQRWDTQYF	TGCGCCATCAGTTCGGGCCAGAGGTGGGATACCCAGTACTTC
14	few	TRBJ2-2	TRBV12-3/TRBV12-4	.	CASSLRLDTGELFF	TGTGCCAGCAGTTTAAGGTTGGACACCGGGGAGCTGTTTTTT
12	few	TRBJ2-5	TRBV29-1	TRBD2	CSVRAGLETQCF	TGCAGCGTGCGAGCGGGGTTAGAGACCCAGTGCTTC